The table lists the clone carrying this T cell receptor (beta chain) with many counts. The data are from a study of T cells in Graves' hyperthyroidism and ophthalmopathy. Amplification yielded TCR beta CDR3 regions, with RNA transcripts as the source. Primed by the HTBI set, a first-round RT-PCR was run on the TCR CDR3. TCRdb analysed the multiplex PCR reads with MiXCR anew, one entry per CDR3 protein. This table holds some 720,000 distinct CDR3 sequences, about 17% found once. J was trimmed by 4 bases and V by 5 bases; bases with no gene match: 4. The CDR3 runs 15 residues. Reasons for excluding patients were uncontrolled infection, other autoimmune disease, pregnancy or lactation. 10 ml fresh peripheral blood yielded the PBMCs.

What was sequenced was blood. The J gene is TRBJ2-5, the V gene TRBV12-3 or TRBV12-4, with 13 positions matching TRBD2. The clonotype was recovered from a man younger than 35 with Graves' hyperthyroidism. The CDR3 protein is CASSTSGRAGETQYF. The CDR3 bases are TGTGCCAGCAGTACTAGCGGGAGGGCCGGAGAGACCCAGTACTTC.